This TCR beta chain comes out of a study of blood T cell repertoires in COVID-19. Per the authors' pipeline: Reference gene primer amplification yielded estimated nucleated cell counts. The protocol was immunoSEQ multiplex PCR, while the TCRdb copy is restricted to in-frame clones and leaves out a portion. V, J and clone size are taken as reported in that table, and D and trimming were inferred from the DNA itself. In the table there are about 130,000 clones, 70% to 90% of which are singletons. The V gene lost 2 bases and the J gene lost 6 bases, with 7 bases spanning the gap. The CDR3 is 13 residues long. CDR1 and CDR2 (germline): MNHEY, SMNVEV (reference sequence).

This chain connects TRBV27 to TRBJ2-2; no firm D call. The sequence derives from a woman aged 80 or older with acute or convalescent COVID-19. The sequenced sample was peripheral blood. The CDR3 protein is CASSLGRAGELFF. CDR3 bases: TGTGCCAGCAGTTTAGGTCGAGCCGGGGAGCTGTTTTTT.